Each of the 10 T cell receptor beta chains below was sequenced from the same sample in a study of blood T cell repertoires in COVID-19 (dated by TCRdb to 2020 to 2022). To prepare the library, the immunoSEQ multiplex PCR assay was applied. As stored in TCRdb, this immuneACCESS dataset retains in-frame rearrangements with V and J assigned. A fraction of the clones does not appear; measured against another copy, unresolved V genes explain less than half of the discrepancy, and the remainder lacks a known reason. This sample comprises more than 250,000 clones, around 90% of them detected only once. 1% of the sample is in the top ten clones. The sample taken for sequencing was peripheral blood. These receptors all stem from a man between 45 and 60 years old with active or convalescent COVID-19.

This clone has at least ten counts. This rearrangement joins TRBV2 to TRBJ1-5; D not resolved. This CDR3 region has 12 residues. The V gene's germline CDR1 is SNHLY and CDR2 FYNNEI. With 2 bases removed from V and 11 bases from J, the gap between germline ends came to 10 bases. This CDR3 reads CASSESERSQHF. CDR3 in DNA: TGTGCCAGCAGTGAATCGGAGCGATCCCAGCATTTT. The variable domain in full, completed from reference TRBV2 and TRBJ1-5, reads EPEVTQTPSHQVTQMGQEVILRCVPISNHLYFYWYRQILGQKVEFLVSFYNNEISEKSEIFDDQFSVERPDGSNFTLKIRSTKLEDSAMYFCASSESERSQHFGDGTRLSIL.

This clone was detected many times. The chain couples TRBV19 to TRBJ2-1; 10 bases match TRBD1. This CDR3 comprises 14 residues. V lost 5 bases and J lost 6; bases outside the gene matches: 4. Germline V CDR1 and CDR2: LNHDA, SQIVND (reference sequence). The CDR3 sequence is CASSAGTGVNEQFF. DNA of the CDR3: TGTGCCAGTAGTGCCGGGACAGGGGTCAATGAGCAGTTCTTC.

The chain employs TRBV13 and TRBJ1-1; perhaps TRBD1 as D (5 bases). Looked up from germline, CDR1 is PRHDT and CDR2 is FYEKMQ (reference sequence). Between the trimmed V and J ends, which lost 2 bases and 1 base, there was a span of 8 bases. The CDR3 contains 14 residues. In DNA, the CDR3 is TGTGCCAGCAGCTTAAAGGGGAAGAACACTGAAGCTTTCTTT. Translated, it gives CASSLKGKNTEAFF.

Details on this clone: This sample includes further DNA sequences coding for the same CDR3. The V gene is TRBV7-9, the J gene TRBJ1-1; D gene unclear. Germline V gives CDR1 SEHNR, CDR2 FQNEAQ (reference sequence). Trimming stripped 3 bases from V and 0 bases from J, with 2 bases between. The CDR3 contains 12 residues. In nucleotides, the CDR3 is TGTGCCAGCAGCTTTATGAACACTGAAGCTTTCTTT. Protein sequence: CASSFMNTEAFF.

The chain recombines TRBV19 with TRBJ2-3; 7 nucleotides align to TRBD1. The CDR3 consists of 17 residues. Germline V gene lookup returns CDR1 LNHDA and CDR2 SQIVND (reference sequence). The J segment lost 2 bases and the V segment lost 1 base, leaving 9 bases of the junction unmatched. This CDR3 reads CASSIGQGRTDTDTQYF. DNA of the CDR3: TGTGCCAGTAGTATAGGACAGGGAAGGACGGACACAGATACGCAGTATTTT. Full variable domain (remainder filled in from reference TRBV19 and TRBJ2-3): DGGITQSPKYLFRKEGQNVTLSCEQNLNHDAMYWYRQDPGQGLRLIYYSQIVNDFQKGDIAEGYSVSREKKESFPLTVTSAQKNPTAFYLCASSIGQGRTDTDTQYFGPGTRLTVL.

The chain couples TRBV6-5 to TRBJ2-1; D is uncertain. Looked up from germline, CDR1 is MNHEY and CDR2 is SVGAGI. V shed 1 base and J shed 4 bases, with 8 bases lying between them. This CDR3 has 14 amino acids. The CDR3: CASSYLSKYNEQFF. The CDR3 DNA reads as TGTGCCAGCAGTTACTTGTCCAAATACAATGAGCAGTTCTTC.

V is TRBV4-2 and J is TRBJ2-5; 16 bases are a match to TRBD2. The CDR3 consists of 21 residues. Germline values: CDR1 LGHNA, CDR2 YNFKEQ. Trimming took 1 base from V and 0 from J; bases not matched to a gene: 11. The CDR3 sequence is CASSQVPGLAGGQADQETQYF. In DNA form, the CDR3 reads TGTGCCAGCAGCCAAGTTCCGGGACTAGCGGGGGGGCAGGCGGACCAAGAGACCCAGTACTTC.

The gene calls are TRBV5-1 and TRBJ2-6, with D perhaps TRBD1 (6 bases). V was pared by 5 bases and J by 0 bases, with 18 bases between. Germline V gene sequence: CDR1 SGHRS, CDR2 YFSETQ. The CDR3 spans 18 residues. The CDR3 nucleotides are TGCGCCAGCAGTGTTACCGGGACAAGCTACTCTGGGGCCAACGTCCTGACTTTC. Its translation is CASSVTGTSYSGANVLTF.

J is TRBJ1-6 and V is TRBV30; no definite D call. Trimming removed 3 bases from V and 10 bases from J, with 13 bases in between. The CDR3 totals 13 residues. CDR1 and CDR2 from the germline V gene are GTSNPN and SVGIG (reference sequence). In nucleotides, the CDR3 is TGTGCCTGGAGCCGGACGGGAACATCACCCCTCCACTTT. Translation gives CAWSRTGTSPLHF.

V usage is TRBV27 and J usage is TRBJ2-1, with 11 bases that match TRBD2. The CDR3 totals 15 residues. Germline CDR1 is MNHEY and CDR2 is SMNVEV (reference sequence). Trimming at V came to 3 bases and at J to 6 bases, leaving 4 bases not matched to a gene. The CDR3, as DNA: TGTGCCAGCAGTTTTAGCGGGAGGGGGGGCAATGAGCAGTTCTTC. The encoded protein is CASSFSGRGGNEQFF.